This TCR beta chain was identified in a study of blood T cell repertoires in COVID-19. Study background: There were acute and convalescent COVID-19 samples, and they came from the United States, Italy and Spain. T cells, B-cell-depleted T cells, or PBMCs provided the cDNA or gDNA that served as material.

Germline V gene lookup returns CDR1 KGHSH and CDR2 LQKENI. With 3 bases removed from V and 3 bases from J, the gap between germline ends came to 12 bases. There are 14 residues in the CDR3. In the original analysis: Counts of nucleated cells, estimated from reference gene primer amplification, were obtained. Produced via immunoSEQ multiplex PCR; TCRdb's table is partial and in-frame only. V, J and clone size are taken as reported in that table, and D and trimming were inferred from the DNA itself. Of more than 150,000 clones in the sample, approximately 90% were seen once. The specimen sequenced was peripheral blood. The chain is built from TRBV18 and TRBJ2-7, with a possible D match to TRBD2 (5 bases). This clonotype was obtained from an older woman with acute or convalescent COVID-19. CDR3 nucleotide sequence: TGTGCCAGCTCACCCAAGGCGGGCCTCTACGAGCAGTACGTC. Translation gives CASSPKAGLYEQYV.